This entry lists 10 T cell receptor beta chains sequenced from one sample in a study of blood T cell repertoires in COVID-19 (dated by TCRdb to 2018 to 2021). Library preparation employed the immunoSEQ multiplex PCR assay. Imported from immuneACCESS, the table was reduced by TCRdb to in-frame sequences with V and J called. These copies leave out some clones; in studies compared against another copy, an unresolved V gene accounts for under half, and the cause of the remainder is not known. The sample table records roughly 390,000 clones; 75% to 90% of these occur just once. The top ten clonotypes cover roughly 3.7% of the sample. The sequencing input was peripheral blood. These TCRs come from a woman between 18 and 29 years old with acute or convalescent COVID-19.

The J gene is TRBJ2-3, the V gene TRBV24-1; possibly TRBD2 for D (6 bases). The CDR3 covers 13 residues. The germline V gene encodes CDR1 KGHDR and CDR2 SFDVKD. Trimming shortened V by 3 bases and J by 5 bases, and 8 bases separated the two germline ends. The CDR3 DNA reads TGTGCCACCAGTGATACGGAGGGAGATACGCAGTATTTT. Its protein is CATSDTEGDTQYF.

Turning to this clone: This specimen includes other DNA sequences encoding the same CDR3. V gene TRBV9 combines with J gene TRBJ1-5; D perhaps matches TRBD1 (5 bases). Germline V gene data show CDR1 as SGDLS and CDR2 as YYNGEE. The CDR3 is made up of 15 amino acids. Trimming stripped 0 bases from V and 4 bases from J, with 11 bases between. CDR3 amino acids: CASSVEGRVNQPQHF. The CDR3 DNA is TGTGCCAGCAGCGTAGAGGGCAGGGTAAATCAGCCCCAGCATTTT.

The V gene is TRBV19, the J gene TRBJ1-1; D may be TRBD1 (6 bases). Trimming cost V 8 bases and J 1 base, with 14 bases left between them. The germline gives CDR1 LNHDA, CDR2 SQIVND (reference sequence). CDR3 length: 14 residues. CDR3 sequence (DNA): TGTGCCAGTGTGATCAGGGGCGGGAACACTGAAGCTTTCTTT. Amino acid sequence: CASVIRGGNTEAFF. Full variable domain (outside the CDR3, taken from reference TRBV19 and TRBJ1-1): DGGITQSPKYLFRKEGQNVTLSCEQNLNHDAMYWYRQDPGQGLRLIYYSQIVNDFQKGDIAEGYSVSREKKESFPLTVTSAQKNPTAFYLCASVIRGGNTEAFFGQGTRLTVV.

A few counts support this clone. The chain's CDR3 is CAISESLRTDTQYF. In DNA form, the CDR3 reads TGTGCCATCAGTGAGTCACTCCGCACAGATACGCAGTATTTT. This chain connects TRBV10-3 to TRBJ2-3; D uncertain. The CDR3 runs to 14 residues. CDR1 and CDR2 (germline): ENHRY, SYGVKD. Trimming shortened V by 0 bases and J by 1 base, and 5 bases separated the two germline ends.

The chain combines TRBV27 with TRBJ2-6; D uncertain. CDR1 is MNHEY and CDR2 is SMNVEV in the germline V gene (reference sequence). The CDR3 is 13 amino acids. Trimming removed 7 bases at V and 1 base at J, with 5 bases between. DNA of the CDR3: TGTGCCAGCACTCTATCTGGGGCCAACGTCCTGACTTTC. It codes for CASTLSGANVLTF.

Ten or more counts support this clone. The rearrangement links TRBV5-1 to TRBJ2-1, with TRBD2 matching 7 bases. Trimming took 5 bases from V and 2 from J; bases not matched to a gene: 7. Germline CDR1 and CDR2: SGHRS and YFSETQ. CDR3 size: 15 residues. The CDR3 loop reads CASSEAGDTYNEQFF. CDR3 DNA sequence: TGCGCCAGCAGTGAGGCGGGGGATACCTACAATGAGCAGTTCTTC.

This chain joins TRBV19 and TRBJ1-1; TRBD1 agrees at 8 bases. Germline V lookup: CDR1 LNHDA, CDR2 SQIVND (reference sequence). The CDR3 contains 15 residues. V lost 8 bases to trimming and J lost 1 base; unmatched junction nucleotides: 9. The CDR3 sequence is CASLIGGTGNTEAFF. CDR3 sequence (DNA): TGTGCCAGTCTAATAGGGGGGACAGGGAACACTGAAGCTTTCTTT.

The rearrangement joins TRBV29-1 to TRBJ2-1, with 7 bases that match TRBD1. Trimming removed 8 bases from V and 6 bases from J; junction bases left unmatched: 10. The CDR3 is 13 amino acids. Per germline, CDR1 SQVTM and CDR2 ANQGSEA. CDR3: CSTLNHRGNEQFF. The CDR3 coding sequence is TGCAGCACACTCAACCACAGGGGCAATGAGCAGTTCTTC.

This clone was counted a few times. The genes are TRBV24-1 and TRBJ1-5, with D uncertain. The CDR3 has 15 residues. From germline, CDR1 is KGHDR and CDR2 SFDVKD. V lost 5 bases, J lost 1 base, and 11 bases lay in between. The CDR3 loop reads CATSGVRESNQPQHF. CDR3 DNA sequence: TGTGCCACCAGTGGAGTTCGTGAGAGCAATCAGCCCCAGCATTTT.

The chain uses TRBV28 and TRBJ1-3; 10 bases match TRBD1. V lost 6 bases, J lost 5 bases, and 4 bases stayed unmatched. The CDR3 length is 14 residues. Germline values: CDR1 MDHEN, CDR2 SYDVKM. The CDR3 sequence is CASRPGQGRNTIYF. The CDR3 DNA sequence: TGTGCCAGCAGGCCGGGACAGGGGAGAAACACCATATATTTT.